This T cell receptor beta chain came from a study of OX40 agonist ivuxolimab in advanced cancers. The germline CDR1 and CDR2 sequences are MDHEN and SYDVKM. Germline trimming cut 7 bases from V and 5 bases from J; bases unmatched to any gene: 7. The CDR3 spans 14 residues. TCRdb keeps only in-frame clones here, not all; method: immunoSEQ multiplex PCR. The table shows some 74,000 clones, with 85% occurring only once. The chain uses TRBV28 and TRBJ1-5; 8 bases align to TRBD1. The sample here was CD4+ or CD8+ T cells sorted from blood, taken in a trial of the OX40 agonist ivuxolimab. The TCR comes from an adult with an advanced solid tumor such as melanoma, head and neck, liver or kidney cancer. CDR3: CASTPGQGYQPQHF. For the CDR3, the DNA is TGTGCCAGCACTCCTGGACAGGGATATCAGCCCCAGCATTTT. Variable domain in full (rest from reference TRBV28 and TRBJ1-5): DVKVTQSSRYLVKRTGEKVFLECVQDMDHENMFWYRQDPGLGLRLIYFSYDVKMKEKGDIPEGYSVSREKKERFSLILESASTNQTSMYLCASTPGQGYQPQHFGDGTRLSIL.